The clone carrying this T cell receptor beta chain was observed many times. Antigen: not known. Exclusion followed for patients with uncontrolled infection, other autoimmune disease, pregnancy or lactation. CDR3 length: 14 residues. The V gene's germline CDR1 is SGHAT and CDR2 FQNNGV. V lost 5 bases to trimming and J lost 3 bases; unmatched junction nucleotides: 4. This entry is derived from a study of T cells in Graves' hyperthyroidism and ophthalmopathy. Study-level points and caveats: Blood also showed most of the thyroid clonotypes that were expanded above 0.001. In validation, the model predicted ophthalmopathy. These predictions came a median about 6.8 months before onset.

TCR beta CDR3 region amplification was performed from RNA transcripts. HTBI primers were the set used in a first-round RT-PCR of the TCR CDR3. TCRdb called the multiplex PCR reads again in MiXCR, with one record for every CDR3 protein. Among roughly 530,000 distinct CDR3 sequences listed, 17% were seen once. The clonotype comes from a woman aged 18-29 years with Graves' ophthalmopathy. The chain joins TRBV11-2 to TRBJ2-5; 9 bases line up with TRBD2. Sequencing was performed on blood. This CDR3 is CASSAIAGEETQYF. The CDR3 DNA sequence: TGTGCCAGCAGCGCCATAGCGGGGGAAGAGACCCAGTACTTC.